The T cell receptor (beta chain) under discussion was sequenced for a study of T cell responses to AZD1222 COVID-19 vaccine. As for the study in general: Pooled in the analysis were second doses at about 4 or about 12 weeks.

In regard to this clone: What it binds is not known.

Study results and caveats: Only a handful of individuals given AZD1222 were seropositive at baseline.

Assay: immunoSEQ multiplex PCR; the TCRdb copy retains only in-frame clones and omits some. The data contain some 170,000 clones, around 90% of them singletons. The CDR3 has 15 amino acids. Germline CDR1 reads SGDLS; CDR2 reads YYNGEE. Trimming cost V 5 bases and J 5 bases; bases outside gene matches: 7. The sequence was obtained from an adult in good health. Sequencing used peripheral blood, obtained on day 0 of AZD1222 vaccination. The rearrangement uses TRBV9 and TRBJ2-5, with 12 bases aligning to TRBD2. This CDR3 is CASSETSGSWETQYF. Written as DNA, the CDR3 is TGTGCCAGCAGTGAGACTAGCGGGAGCTGGGAGACCCAGTACTTC.